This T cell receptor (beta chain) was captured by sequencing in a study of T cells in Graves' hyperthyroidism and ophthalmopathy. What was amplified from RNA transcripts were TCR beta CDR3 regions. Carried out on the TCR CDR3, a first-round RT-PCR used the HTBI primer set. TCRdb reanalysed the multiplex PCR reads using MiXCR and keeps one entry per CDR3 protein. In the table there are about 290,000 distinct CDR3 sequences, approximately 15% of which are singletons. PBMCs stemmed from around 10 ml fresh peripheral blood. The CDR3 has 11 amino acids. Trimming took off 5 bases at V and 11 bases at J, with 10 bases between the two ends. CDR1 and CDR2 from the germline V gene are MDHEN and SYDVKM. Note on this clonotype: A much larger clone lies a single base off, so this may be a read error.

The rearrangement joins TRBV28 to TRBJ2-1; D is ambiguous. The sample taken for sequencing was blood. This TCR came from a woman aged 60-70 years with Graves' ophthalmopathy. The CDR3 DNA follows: TGTGCCAGCAGTCTTGGAAGGCAGCAGTTCTTC. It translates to CASSLGRQQFF.